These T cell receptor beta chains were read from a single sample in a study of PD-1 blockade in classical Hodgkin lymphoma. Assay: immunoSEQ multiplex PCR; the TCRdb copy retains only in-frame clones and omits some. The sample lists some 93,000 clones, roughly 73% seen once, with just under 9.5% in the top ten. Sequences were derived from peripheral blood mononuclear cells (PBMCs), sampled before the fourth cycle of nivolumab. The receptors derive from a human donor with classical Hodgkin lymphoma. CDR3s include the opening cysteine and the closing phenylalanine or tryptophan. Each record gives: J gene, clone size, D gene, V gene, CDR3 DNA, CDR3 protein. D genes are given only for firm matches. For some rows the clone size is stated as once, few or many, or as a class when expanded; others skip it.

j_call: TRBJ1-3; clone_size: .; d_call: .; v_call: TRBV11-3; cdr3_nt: TGTGCCAGCAGCGGGGGTTTTTCTGGAAACACCATATATTTT; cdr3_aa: CASSGGFSGNTIYF
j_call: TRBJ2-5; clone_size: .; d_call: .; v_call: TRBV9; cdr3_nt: TGTGCCAGCAGTAGACAGCAGCAAGAGACCCAGTACTTC; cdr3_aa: CASSRQQQETQYF
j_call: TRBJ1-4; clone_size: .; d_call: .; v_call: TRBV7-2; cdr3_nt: TGTGCCAGCAGCTTAGTAGGCTGGTCGGTTAATGAAAAACTGTTTTTT; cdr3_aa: CASSLVGWSVNEKLFF
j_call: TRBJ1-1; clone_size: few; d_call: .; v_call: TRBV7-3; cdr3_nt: TGTGCCAGCAGCTTAACGATTAACACTGAAGCTTTCTTT; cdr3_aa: CASSLTINTEAFF
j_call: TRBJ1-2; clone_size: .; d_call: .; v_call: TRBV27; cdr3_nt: TGTGCCAGCAAACTCCGACAGGAAGGCACCTATGGCTACACCTTC; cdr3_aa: CASKLRQEGTYGYTF
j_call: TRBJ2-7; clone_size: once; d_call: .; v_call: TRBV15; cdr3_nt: TGTGCCACCAGCAGAGATCATCGGATAGGTAACGAGCAGTACTTC; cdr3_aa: CATSRDHRIGNEQYF
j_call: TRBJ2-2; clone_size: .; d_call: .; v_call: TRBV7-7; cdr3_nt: TGTGCTAGCAGCCCGGACTGGAACACCGGGGAGCTGTTTTTT; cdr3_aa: CASSPDWNTGELFF
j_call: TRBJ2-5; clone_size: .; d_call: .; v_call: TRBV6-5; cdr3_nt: TGTGCCAGCAGTCCCTTTGGCAGGGGGAGGGAGACCCAGTACTTC; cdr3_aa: CASSPFGRGRETQYF
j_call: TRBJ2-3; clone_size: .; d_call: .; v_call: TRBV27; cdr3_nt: TGTGCCAGCAGTTTATCGTTAGTTAGCACAGATACGCAGTATTTT; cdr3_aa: CASSLSLVSTDTQYF
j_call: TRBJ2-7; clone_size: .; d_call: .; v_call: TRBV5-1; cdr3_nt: TGCGCCAGCAGCTTGTGGGGTAGGCAGGGCGGCTACGAGCAGTACTTC; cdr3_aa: CASSLWGRQGGYEQYF
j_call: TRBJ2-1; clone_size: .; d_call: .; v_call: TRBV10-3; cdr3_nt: TGTGCCATCAGTGTACGGTCTTCCAATGAGCAGTTCTTC; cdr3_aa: CAISVRSSNEQFF
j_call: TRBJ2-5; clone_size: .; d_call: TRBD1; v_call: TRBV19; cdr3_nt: TGTGCCAGTTCCGGGACAGGGACACAAGAGACCCAGTACTTC; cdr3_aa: CASSGTGTQETQYF
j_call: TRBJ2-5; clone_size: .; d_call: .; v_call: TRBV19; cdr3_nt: TGTGCCAGTAGTATAGGACAGGGAGGGGAGACCCAGTACTTC; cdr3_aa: CASSIGQGGETQYF
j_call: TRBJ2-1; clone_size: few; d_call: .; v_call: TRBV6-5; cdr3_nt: TGTGCCAGCAGTTCTGGTAACAGGGACAATGAGCAGTTCTTC; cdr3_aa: CASSSGNRDNEQFF
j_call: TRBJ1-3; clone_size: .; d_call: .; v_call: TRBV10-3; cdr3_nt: TGTGCCATCAGTGAGTGGGACGGTTACTCTGGAAACACCATATATTTT; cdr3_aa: CAISEWDGYSGNTIYF
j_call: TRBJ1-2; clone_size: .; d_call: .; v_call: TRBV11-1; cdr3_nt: TGTGCCAGCAGCCCCCGGGGGACGGGGAACTATGGCTACACCTTC; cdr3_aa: CASSPRGTGNYGYTF
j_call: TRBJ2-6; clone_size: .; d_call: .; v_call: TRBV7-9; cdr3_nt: TGTGCCAGCAGCTTAAGGGGGACCAACGTCCTGACTTTC; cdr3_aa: CASSLRGTNVLTF
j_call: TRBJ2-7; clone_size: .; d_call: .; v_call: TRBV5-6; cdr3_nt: TGTGCCAGCAGCTTGGTTTCGGGGACGGCAAGCTCCTACGAGCAGTACTTC; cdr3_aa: CASSLVSGTASSYEQYF
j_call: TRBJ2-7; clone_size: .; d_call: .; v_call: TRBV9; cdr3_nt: TGTGCCAGCAGCAGACGGGACCGCTTGTACGAGCAGTACTTC; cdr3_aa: CASSRRDRLYEQYF
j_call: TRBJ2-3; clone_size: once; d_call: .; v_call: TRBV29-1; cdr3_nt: TGCAGCGTTGAACTCAGTACGAGGGGCACAGATACGCAGTATTTT; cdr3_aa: CSVELSTRGTDTQYF
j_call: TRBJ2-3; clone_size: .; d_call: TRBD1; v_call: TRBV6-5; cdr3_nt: TGTGCCAGCAGTTACTATGCAGGGGGCTCAGATACGCAGTATTTT; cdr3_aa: CASSYYAGGSDTQYF
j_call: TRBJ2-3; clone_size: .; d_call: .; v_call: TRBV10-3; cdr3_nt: TGTGCCATCAGTTGGGAGCAAGGGGATACGCAGTATTTT; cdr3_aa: CAISWEQGDTQYF
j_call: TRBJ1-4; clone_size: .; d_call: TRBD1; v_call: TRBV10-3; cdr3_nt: TGTGCCATCAGTGAGTCGACTCAGGGGACAGGGATAGGGGAAAAACTGTTTTTT; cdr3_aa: CAISESTQGTGIGEKLFF
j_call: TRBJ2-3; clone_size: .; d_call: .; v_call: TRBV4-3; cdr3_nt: TGCGCCAGCAGCCAGGTTCCCGGGACAGTGGCTAGCGGGTATCGCACAGATACGCAGTATTTT; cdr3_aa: CASSQVPGTVASGYRTDTQYF
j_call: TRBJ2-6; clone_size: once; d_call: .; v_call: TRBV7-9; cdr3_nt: TGTGCCAGCAGCTTAGGTCAGGGTTACTCTGGGGCCAACGTCCTGACTTTC; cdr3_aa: CASSLGQGYSGANVLTF
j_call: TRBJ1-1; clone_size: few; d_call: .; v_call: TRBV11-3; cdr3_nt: TGTGCCAGCAGTATCACACATAGGACTGAAGCTTTCTTT; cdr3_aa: CASSITHRTEAFF
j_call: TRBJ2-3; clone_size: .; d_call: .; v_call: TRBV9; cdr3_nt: TGTGCCAGCAGCGTAGATCAAGATACGCAGTATTTT; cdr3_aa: CASSVDQDTQYF
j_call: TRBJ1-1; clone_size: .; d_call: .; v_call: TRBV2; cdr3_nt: TGTGCCAGCCAGGTATTCACTGAAGCTTTCTTT; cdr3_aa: CASQVFTEAFF
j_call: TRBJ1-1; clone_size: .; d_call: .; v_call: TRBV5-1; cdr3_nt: TGCGCCAGCAGCTCATCCACGTCTCTGAACACTGAAGCTTTCTTT; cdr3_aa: CASSSSTSLNTEAFF
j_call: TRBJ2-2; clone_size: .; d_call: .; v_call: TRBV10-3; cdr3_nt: TGTGCCATCAGTGAGCACGAGACCGGGGAGCTGTTTTTT; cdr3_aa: CAISEHETGELFF
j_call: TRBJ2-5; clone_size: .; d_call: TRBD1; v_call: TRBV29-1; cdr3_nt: TGCAGCGTCTCCCGACAGGGAGAGACCCAGTACTTC; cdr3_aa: CSVSRQGETQYF
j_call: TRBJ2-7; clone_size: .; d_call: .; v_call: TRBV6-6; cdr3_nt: TGTGCCAGCAGCCCCAATTACGAGCAGTACTTC; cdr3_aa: CASSPNYEQYF
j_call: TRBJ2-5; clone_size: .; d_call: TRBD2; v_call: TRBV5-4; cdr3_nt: TGTGCCAGCAGCATACCCGGGACTAGTGAGGAGACCCAGTACTTC; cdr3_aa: CASSIPGTSEETQYF
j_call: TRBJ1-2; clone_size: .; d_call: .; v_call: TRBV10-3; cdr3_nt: TGTGCCATCAGTGAGGGACAGCATAACTATGGCTACACCTTC; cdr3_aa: CAISEGQHNYGYTF
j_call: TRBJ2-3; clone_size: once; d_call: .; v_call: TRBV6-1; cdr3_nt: TGTGCCAGCAGCGGGGACTCTTCCACAGATACGCAGTATTTT; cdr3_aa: CASSGDSSTDTQYF
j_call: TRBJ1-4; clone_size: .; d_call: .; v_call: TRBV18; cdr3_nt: TGTGCCAGCTCACCACTCGGGGTCGGTAATGAAAAACTGTTTTTT; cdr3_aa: CASSPLGVGNEKLFF
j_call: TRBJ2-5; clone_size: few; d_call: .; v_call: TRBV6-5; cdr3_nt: TGTGCCAGCATAGCTAGGTGGAGTGAGACCCAGTACTTC; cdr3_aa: CASIARWSETQYF
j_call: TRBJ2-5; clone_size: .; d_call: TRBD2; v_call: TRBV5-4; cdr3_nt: TGTGCCAGCAGCCCGCGTGGGTCAGGGAGGGGAGAGACCCAGTACTTC; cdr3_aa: CASSPRGSGRGETQYF
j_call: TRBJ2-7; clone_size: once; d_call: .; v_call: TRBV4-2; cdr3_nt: TGTGCCAGCAGCCAAGATCAGGGGGGCTACGAGCAGTACTTC; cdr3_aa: CASSQDQGGYEQYF
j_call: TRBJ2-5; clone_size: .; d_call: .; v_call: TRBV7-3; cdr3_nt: TGTGCCAGCAGCTTAACGTTACGTAGCCAAGAGACCCAGTACTTC; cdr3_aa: CASSLTLRSQETQYF